The rows below give T cell receptor beta chains drawn from one sample of a study of control samples from healthy donors and cancer patients. Here immunoSEQ multiplex PCR was the method, and the copy in TCRdb shows in-frame clones only, minus some. The sample gives approximately 100,000 clones, 90% of which show up once; roughly 4% is in the top ten. The sequenced sample was blood. Receptors were obtained from a human donor in good health. The donor label of this sample is uncertain. The CDR3 runs from the conserved cysteine through the conserved F or W. The D gene is left open where the match is weak. Some rows mark clone size as missing; the rest say once, few, many or name a class of expanded clone.

abundance | j_gene | v_gene | d_gene | CDR3nt | CDR3aa
- | TRBJ1-5 | TRBV6-4 | - | TGTGCCAGCAGTGACGGCCCTTATCAGCCCCAGCATTTT | CASSDGPYQPQHF
- | TRBJ2-7 | TRBV5-6 | - | TGTGCCAGCAGCATCCGAGGACTCCACACCTACGAGCAGTACTTC | CASSIRGLHTYEQYF
- | TRBJ1-1 | TRBV5-1 | - | TGCGCCAGTATGGGACCTTCTGAAGCTTTCTTT | CASMGPSEAFF
many | TRBJ2-7 | TRBV19 | - | TGTGCCAGTAGTATTGGATGGGGCAGGTACGAGCAGTACTTC | CASSIGWGRYEQYF
- | TRBJ2-1 | TRBV29-1 | TRBD1 | TGCAGCGTTCTCTACAGGGGAAGCTCCTACAATGAGCAGTTCTTC | CSVLYRGSSYNEQFF
- | TRBJ1-2 | TRBV18 | - | TGTGCCAGCTCGCCGGACCGAGACTATGGCTACACCTTC | CASSPDRDYGYTF
- | TRBJ1-3 | TRBV5-4 | TRBD1 | TGTGCCAGCAGCTCCGCGGACAGGGGAAACACCATATATTTT | CASSSADRGNTIYF
- | TRBJ1-3 | TRBV7-3 | - | TGTGCCAGCAGCTTGAAGGGGCAGCTTGGCTCTGGAAACACCATATATTTT | CASSLKGQLGSGNTIYF
- | TRBJ2-3 | TRBV28 | TRBD1 | TGTGCCAGCAGTTTTGATAGGGGGCGCTTCTTTGGTTCGTCCCCAGATACGCAGTATTTT | CASSFDRGRFFGSSPDTQYF
- | TRBJ2-6 | TRBV27 | TRBD1 | TGTGCCAGCCAGGACAGGGTGGCTGGGGCCAACGTCCTGACTTTC | CASQDRVAGANVLTF
- | TRBJ2-3 | TRBV27 | TRBD2 | TGTGCCAGCACTCGCGGGGGGGGGAGCACAGATACGCAGTATTTT | CASTRGGGSTDTQYF
- | TRBJ1-1 | TRBV7-2 | TRBD1 | TGTGCCAGCAGCTCTCACCGGGACAGGGGTCAGGAAGCTTTCTTT | CASSSHRDRGQEAFF
- | TRBJ2-7 | TRBV10-1 | TRBD1 | TGCGCCAGCAGTGAGGGACAGGCACCTGCTTACGAGCAGTACTTC | CASSEGQAPAYEQYF
- | TRBJ2-2 | TRBV11-2 | - | TGTGCCAGCAGCTTAGGAGGTGGCAGGAGGTATGAGGAGCTGTTTTTT | CASSLGGGRRYEELFF
- | TRBJ1-5 | TRBV27 | - | TGTGCCAGCAGCTATCGGGGGCCCCTTCAGCCCCAGCATTTT | CASSYRGPLQPQHF
- | TRBJ1-4 | TRBV14 | - | TGTGCCAGCAGCCAAGCAGGAATGATTCCTGAAAAACTGTTTTTT | CASSQAGMIPEKLFF
- | TRBJ2-5 | TRBV15 | TRBD1 | TGTGCCACCAGCAGAGAACAGGGGGTTCAAGAGACCCAGTACTTC | CATSREQGVQETQYF
- | TRBJ2-1 | TRBV4-2 | - | TGTGCCAGCAGCCAAGCCGGGACGAAACGACATGAGCAGTTCTTC | CASSQAGTKRHEQFF
once | TRBJ1-1 | TRBV4-3 | - | TGCGCCAGCAGCCCCGGGTCCGGGGACACTGAAGCTTTCTTT | CASSPGSGDTEAFF
- | TRBJ2-3 | TRBV7-2 | - | TGTGCCAGCAGCTCCCTCACAGATACGCAGTATTTT | CASSSLTDTQYF
- | TRBJ1-4 | TRBV6-2/TRBV6-3 | - | TGTGCCAGCAGTAGAAGCGGACAGATCCATGAAAAACTGTTTTTT | CASSRSGQIHEKLFF
- | TRBJ2-7 | TRBV5-1 | - | TGCGCCAGCAGCTTGGTAGGACAAACCTCCTACGAGCAGTACTTC | CASSLVGQTSYEQYF